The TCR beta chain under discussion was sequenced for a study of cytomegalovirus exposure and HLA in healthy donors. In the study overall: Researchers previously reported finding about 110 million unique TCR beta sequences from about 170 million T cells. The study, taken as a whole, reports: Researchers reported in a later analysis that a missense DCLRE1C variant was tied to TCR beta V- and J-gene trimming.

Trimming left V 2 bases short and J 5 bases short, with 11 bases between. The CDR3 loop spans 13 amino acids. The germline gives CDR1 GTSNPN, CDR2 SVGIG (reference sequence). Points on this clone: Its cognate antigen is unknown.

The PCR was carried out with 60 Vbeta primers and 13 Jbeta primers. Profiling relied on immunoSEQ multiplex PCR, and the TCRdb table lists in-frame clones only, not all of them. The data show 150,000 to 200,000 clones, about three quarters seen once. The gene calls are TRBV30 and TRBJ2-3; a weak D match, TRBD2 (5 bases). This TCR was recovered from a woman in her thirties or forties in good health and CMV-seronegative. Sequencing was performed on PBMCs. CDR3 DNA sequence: TGTGCCTGGAGTACGCCGGGGAGAGATACGCAGTATTTT. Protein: CAWSTPGRDTQYF.